This TCR beta chain was retrieved from a study of blood T cell repertoires in COVID-19 (dated by TCRdb to the early 2020s). Background on the whole study: The collaborator samples originated in the United States, Italy and Spain and spanned the acute and convalescent phases of COVID-19. The repertoires were released in a freely available public database meant as a resource for research on the immune response to SARS-CoV-2. Samples were obtained from the ongoing ImmuneRACE study (first 160 participants) and from 1,254 subjects provided by 6 global collaborators. The prospective study material was composed of cDNA or gDNA derived from T cells, B-cell-depleted T cells, or PBMCs. Sample metadata almost always included a de-identified subject ID, COVID-19 status, age in years and sex. Where available, HLA class I and class II types were taken from metadata supplied by the sample provider and were not determined by assay-based typing. Deeply sampled blood TCRbeta repertoires from subjects exposed to, actively infected with, or recovered from COVID-19 were included in the dataset. Overall study results and their limits: Clinical and demographic metadata were provided uncurated, with the amount varying by source and participant.

TCRbeta CDR3 regions were amplified from genomic DNA by means of the immunoSEQ Assay, a bias-controlled multiplex PCR. In the authors' own workflow: Within the assay, amplification of reference gene primers was used to estimate how many nucleated cells each sample contained. Sequence reads were collapsed and filtered to measure the absolute abundance of every unique TCRbeta CDR3 rearrangement. For each sample, productive Simpson clonality was calculated by taking the square root of Simpson's diversity index across productive rearrangements. As stored in TCRdb, this immuneACCESS dataset retains in-frame rearrangements with V and J assigned. A fraction of the clones does not appear; measured against another copy, unresolved V genes explain less than half of the discrepancy, and the remainder lacks a known reason. V and J calls and clone size are given by that table; D and trimming were obtained from the DNA. The table for this sample lists 170,000 or so clones; roughly 84% of them were counted only once. The ten largest clones capture roughly 14% of the sample.

Trimming removed 1 base from V and 4 bases from J, leaving 8 bases between the germline ends. The germline V gene provides CDR1 SGHTA and CDR2 FQGNSA. The CDR3, cysteine through phenylalanine, is 13 amino acids long. Only the CDR3 part of the read is kept: 39 bases, read in frame from the first base. Details on this clone: The antigen it recognizes is unknown. No much larger clone is present one base from it, and per-base qualities are unavailable.

Collaborating institutions collected whole blood in K2EDTA tubes following their own protocols. For TCRbeta analysis, collaborators shipped samples in one of three forms: frozen whole blood, isolated PBMCs, or DNA extracted from either of those sample types. This TCR derives from a young man with active or convalescent COVID-19. The chain couples TRBV7-2 to TRBJ2-7; the D gene is possibly TRBD2, with 6 bases matching. The sample taken for sequencing was peripheral blood. The CDR3 corresponds to CASSLERAYEQYF. The DNA reads TGTGCCAGCAGCTTAGAGCGGGCGTACGAGCAGTACTTC.